The 32 T cell receptor beta chains below were found in one sample sequenced in a study of blood T cell repertoires in COVID-19. Method: immunoSEQ multiplex PCR; TCRdb's copy keeps in-frame clones and lacks some. Here the sample spans under 250,000 clones, roughly 83% being singletons. The sequencing sample was made of peripheral blood. These receptors were collected from a middle-aged man with acute or convalescent COVID-19.

The V gene is TRBV3-1 (or the pseudogene TRBV3-2), the J gene TRBJ2-1; 7 nucleotides align to TRBD2. After removal of 4 bases from V and 6 bases from J, the junction contained 6 bases not matched to a gene. CDR1 and CDR2 from the germline V gene are LGHDT and YNNKEL (reference sequence). There are 14 residues in the CDR3. CDR3 amino acids: CASSRASGVNEQFF. In nucleotides, the CDR3 is TGTGCCAGCAGCCGCGCTAGCGGAGTCAATGAGCAGTTCTTC.

The V and J genes are TRBV6-5 and TRBJ1-6; D ambiguous. The CDR3 covers 11 residues. Germline-derived CDR1 and CDR2 are MNHEY and SVGAGI. Trimming took 6 bases from V and 6 from J, leaving 3 bases between them. In DNA, the CDR3 is TGTGCCAGCAGCGGTAATTCACCCCTCCACTTT. This encodes CASSGNSPLHF.

V usage is TRBV19 and J usage is TRBJ1-5, with D possibly being TRBD1 (5 bases). CDR1 and CDR2 from the germline V gene are LNHDA and SQIVND (reference sequence). V lost 0 bases to trimming and J lost 7 bases, with 25 bases between them. This CDR3 is built from 19 residues. CDR3 nucleotides: TGTGCCAGTAGTATAGACCCTCGAGTTTCAGGGCGCGGTTGGCAGCCCCAGCATTTT. Translated, it gives CASSIDPRVSGRGWQPQHF.

The CDR3 region is CASSLWTAQETQYF. DNA for the CDR3: TGTGCCAGCAGCTTGTGGACAGCCCAAGAGACCCAGTACTTC. The chain joins TRBV5-6 to TRBJ2-5, with D perhaps TRBD1 (6 bases). The V gene lost 1 base and the J gene lost 1 base, with 8 bases spanning the gap. Germline V gene sequence: CDR1 SGHDT, CDR2 YYEEEE. CDR3 length equals 14 residues.

CDR3 protein: CAISENGGSGYGYTF. In DNA form, the CDR3 reads TGTGCCATCAGTGAGAATGGGGGAAGCGGGTATGGCTACACCTTC. V and J are TRBV10-3 and TRBJ1-2, with D possibly being TRBD1 (5 bases). CDR1 is ENHRY and CDR2 is SYGVKD in the germline V gene. The V end lost 2 bases, the J end lost 5 bases, and 15 bases lay between the germline ends. This CDR3 region has 15 residues.

The chain couples TRBV5-6 to TRBJ1-5, with 9 bases fitting TRBD1. The ends lost 3 bases at V and 4 bases at J; junction bases unmatched: 8. The CDR3 has 16 amino acids. CDR1 is SGHDT and CDR2 is YYEEEE in the germline V gene. CDR3 DNA: TGTGCCAGCAGCTATAGGGACAGGGAGGAGAATCAGCCCCAGCATTTT. It yields the protein CASSYRDREENQPQHF.

The V and J genes are TRBV10-3 and TRBJ2-1; TRBD2 aligns across 11 bases. The V and J ends lost 4 bases and 7 bases, in that order; junction bases with no gene match: 9. CDR1 is ENHRY, CDR2 SYGVKD, per germline. CDR3 length: 16 amino acids. In DNA, the CDR3 is TGTGCCATCAGTGCTTCCAAACTAGCGGGAGAGAATGAGCAGTTCTTC. Residues: CAISASKLAGENEQFF.

J is TRBJ2-1 and V is TRBV2, with D hard to call. CDR3 length: 12 residues. Trimming removed 6 bases from V and 6 bases from J, with 9 bases in between. CDR1 and CDR2 from the germline V gene are SNHLY and FYNNEI. The CDR3 here is CASRSTGNEQFF. The CDR3 bases are TGTGCCAGCAGATCCACTGGCAATGAGCAGTTCTTC.

V is TRBV5-4 and J is TRBJ2-7; 10 bases map to TRBD1. This CDR3 has 14 amino acids. V lost 4 bases and J lost 6; bases outside the gene matches: 7. Germline CDR1 reads SGHNT; CDR2 reads YYREEE (reference sequence). The CDR3 is CASSGAGTGVEQYF. CDR3 DNA: TGTGCCAGCAGCGGAGCCGGGACAGGGGTCGAGCAGTACTTC.

This chain uses TRBV7-8 with TRBJ2-4, with 14 bases identical to TRBD2. With V trimmed by 8 bases and J by 3 bases, 12 bases remained unmatched. CDR3 length: 18 amino acids. Germline-derived CDR1 and CDR2 are SGHVS and FQNEAQ. CDR3 sequence reads: CASGGVGLAGVGKNIQYF. The CDR3 coding sequence is TGTGCCAGCGGCGGGGTGGGACTAGCGGGAGTCGGCAAAAACATTCAGTACTTC. The full variable domain, in which reference TRBV7-8 and TRBJ2-4 provide the parts outside the CDR3, is GAGVSQSPRYKVAKRGQDVALRCDPISGHVSLFWYQQALGQGPEFLTYFQNEAQLDKSGLPSDRFFAERPEGSVSTLKIQRTQQEDSAVYLCASGGVGLAGVGKNIQYFGAGTRLSVL.

V gene TRBV5-8 combines with J gene TRBJ2-1; 8 bases map to TRBD1. The germline gives CDR1 SGHTS, CDR2 YDEGEE. This CDR3 spans 14 amino acids. The V segment lost 3 bases and the J segment 3 bases; nucleotides outside the gene matches: 2. CDR3 DNA: TGTGCCAGCAGCTCGACAGGGGTCTACAATGAGCAGTTCTTC. Encoded protein: CASSSTGVYNEQFF.

This chain uses TRBV7-9 with TRBJ2-6; D gene unclear. The germline V gene encodes CDR1 SEHNR and CDR2 FQNEAQ (reference sequence). The V end lost 6 bases, the J end lost 2 bases, and 11 bases lay between the germline ends. The CDR3 is made up of 15 amino acids. CDR3 DNA sequence: TGTGCCAGCAGTCCATCTCCGGCTGGGGCCAACGTCCTGACTTTC. Protein sequence: CASSPSPAGANVLTF.

The rearrangement joins TRBV5-1 to TRBJ2-7; D gene unclear. The germline V gene has CDR1 SGHRS and CDR2 YFSETQ. The CDR3 has 12 amino acids. V was pared by 0 bases and J by 8 bases, with 9 bases between. CDR3 sequence: CASSLDQDQQYF. Written as DNA, the CDR3 is TGCGCCAGCAGCTTGGATCAGGATCAGCAGTACTTC.

The rearrangement uses TRBV5-6 and TRBJ1-2, with D possibly matching TRBD1 (6 bases). There are 14 residues in the CDR3. The germline V gene encodes CDR1 SGHDT and CDR2 YYEEEE. The ends were cut back, 2 bases at V and 4 bases at J, with 12 bases in the middle. CDR3 DNA: TGTGCCAGCAGCTTCCCCGCCAGGGGCTATGGCTACACCTTC. This encodes CASSFPARGYGYTF.

This chain joins TRBV4-2 and TRBJ2-7; 13 nucleotides match TRBD2. Per the germline V gene, CDR1 is LGHNA and CDR2 is YNFKEQ. The junction had 4 bases not matched to a gene; V was cut back by 0 bases and J by 8 bases. The CDR3 has 15 residues. As DNA, the CDR3 is TGTGCCAGCAGCCAAGACAGGACTAGCGGGAGCAAGCAGTACTTC. As protein: CASSQDRTSGSKQYF.

This rearrangement joins TRBV11-3 to TRBJ2-5; the D gene is possibly TRBD1 (8 bases). The CDR3 runs to 13 residues. Trimming removed 4 bases at V and 7 bases at J, with 13 bases between. Germline assignment: CDR1 SGHNT and CDR2 YENEEA. Here the CDR3 reads CASSSDREGTQYF. In nucleotides, the CDR3 is TGTGCCAGCAGCTCGGACAGGGAGGGGACCCAGTACTTC.

This chain links TRBV9 with TRBJ1-1, with TRBD1 as a possible D gene (5 bases). The CDR3 contains 13 residues. V dropped 4 bases and J dropped 6 bases, with 13 bases sitting between them. Germline CDR1 reads SGDLS; CDR2 reads YYNGEE. The CDR3 DNA follows: TGTGCCAGCAGCCCCACGGGGGAGGCTGAAGCTTTCTTT. Encoded protein: CASSPTGEAEAFF.

The genes are TRBV2 and TRBJ2-1; D call uncertain. Germline lookup yields CDR1 SNHLY and CDR2 FYNNEI. Trimming left V 11 bases short and J 0 bases short, with 14 bases between. CDR3 length: 14 amino acids. The CDR3 bases are TGTGCCCGCTCGGGTCGCGTCTCCTACAATGAGCAGTTCTTC. It is translated as CARSGRVSYNEQFF.

For this clone: Other DNA sequences from this sample encode an identical CDR3 as well. The chain carries TRBV6-1 and TRBJ2-2; TRBD2 matches at 13 bases. The CDR3 consists of 19 residues. CDR1 and CDR2 (germline): MNHNS, SASEGT. The V and J ends lost 0 bases and 6 bases, in that order; junction bases with no gene match: 10. CDR3 bases: TGTGCCAGCAGTGAAGCGCTGAAAGGACTAGCGGGAGAGGCCGGGGAGCTGTTTTTT. Amino acids: CASSEALKGLAGEAGELFF.

The V and J genes are TRBV19 and TRBJ1-2, with D perhaps TRBD1 (5 bases). From germline, CDR1 is LNHDA and CDR2 SQIVND (reference sequence). V was pared by 7 bases and J by 8 bases, with 17 bases between. The CDR3 extends over 13 amino acids. CDR3 bases: TGTGCCAGTAAGGGTAATGGGGCTGGAGGCTACACCTTC. Translated, it gives CASKGNGAGGYTF.

The chain joins TRBV27 to TRBJ2-1; 7 nucleotides line up with TRBD2. Germline CDR1 is MNHEY and CDR2 is SMNVEV (reference sequence). The CDR3 spans 17 residues. The V segment lost 3 bases and the J segment 8 bases; nucleotides outside the gene matches: 16. The CDR3 DNA follows: TGTGCCAGCAGTTTGCAATTATCGGCTAGCGGCTTTGATGAGCAGTTCTTC. Its protein product is CASSLQLSASGFDEQFF.

V usage is TRBV9 and J usage is TRBJ2-7; perhaps TRBD2 as D (6 bases). This CDR3 is built from 13 residues. Germline V gene data show CDR1 as SGDLS and CDR2 as YYNGEE. V was clipped by 4 bases and J by 2 bases, with 10 bases between them. The chain's CDR3 is CASSPSDPYEQYF. The CDR3 DNA is TGTGCCAGCAGCCCTAGCGATCCCTACGAGCAGTACTTC.

The chain has TRBV7-2 and TRBJ2-1, with 7 bases matching TRBD1. J was trimmed by 2 bases and V by 6 bases; bases with no gene match: 4. The CDR3 runs to 14 residues. CDR1 is SGHTA, CDR2 FQGNSA, per germline. In DNA, the CDR3 is TGTGCCAGCAGGGGGACAGTCACCTACAATGAGCAGTTCTTC. Amino acids: CASRGTVTYNEQFF.

The rearrangement links TRBV19 to TRBJ2-7, with 10 nucleotides matching TRBD1. The CDR3 contains 13 residues. In germline, CDR1 is LNHDA, CDR2 SQIVND (reference sequence). V shed 8 bases and J 4 bases; nucleotides not matched to a gene: 5. Written as DNA, the CDR3 is TGTGCCAGTGTGGGACAGGGGAATTACGAGCAGTACTTC. Translation gives CASVGQGNYEQYF.

J is TRBJ2-1 and V is TRBV7-6; 12 nucleotides match TRBD2. V lost 1 base to trimming and J lost 4 bases; unmatched junction nucleotides: 2. The germline V gene encodes CDR1 SGHVS and CDR2 FNYEAQ. The CDR3 has 16 amino acids. The chain's CDR3 is CASSLGTSGEYNEQFF. The CDR3 coding sequence is TGTGCCAGCAGCTTAGGGACTAGCGGGGAGTACAATGAGCAGTTCTTC.

CDR3 nucleotide sequence: TGTGCCAGTTCTGCGGGAGGGTCCTACGAGCAGTACTTC. It translates to CASSAGGSYEQYF. The V and J genes are TRBV19 and TRBJ2-7, with 9 positions matching TRBD2. CDR3 length: 13 residues. Germline V gene sequence: CDR1 LNHDA, CDR2 SQIVND (reference sequence). After removal of 8 bases from V and 1 base from J, the junction contained 3 bases not matched to a gene.

V and J are TRBV10-2 and TRBJ1-3, with TRBD1 identical over 10 bases. The trim removed 4 bases at V and 4 bases at J, leaving 4 bases unmatched. The CDR3 loop spans 15 amino acids. Germline V gives CDR1 WSHSY, CDR2 SAAADI. In DNA form, the CDR3 reads TGCGCCAGCAGTGTCAGACAGGGGGCAGGAAACACCATATATTTT. Its protein product is CASSVRQGAGNTIYF.

The V call is TRBV28, the J call TRBJ2-7; 11 bases agree with TRBD2. The CDR3 is 14 residues long. Germline lookup yields CDR1 MDHEN and CDR2 SYDVKM. V lost 6 bases to trimming and J lost 3 bases; unmatched junction nucleotides: 4. The CDR3 nucleotides are TGTGCCAGCAGCCTTAGCGGGAGGGTCTACGAGCAGTACTTC. This sequence encodes CASSLSGRVYEQYF.

This clone was found many times. Other DNA sequences in the sample encode the same CDR3. The chain joins TRBV7-2 to TRBJ1-2, with no clear D. There are 12 residues in the CDR3. The ends were cut back, 1 base at V and 6 bases at J, with 6 bases in the middle. From germline, CDR1 is SGHTA and CDR2 FQGNSA. The CDR3 protein is CASSLVIDGYTF. CDR3 sequence (DNA): TGTGCCAGCAGCTTAGTCATTGATGGCTACACCTTC.

This sequence joins TRBV2 and TRBJ2-6; 9 nucleotides align to TRBD1. V lost 5 bases to trimming and J lost 0 bases; unmatched junction nucleotides: 11. There are 19 residues in the CDR3. CDR1 and CDR2 from the germline V gene are SNHLY and FYNNEI. The CDR3: CASSPGTGNSNSGANVLTF. The DNA for the CDR3 is TGTGCCAGCAGTCCTGGGACAGGGAATTCGAACTCTGGGGCCAACGTCCTGACTTTC.

The chain is built from TRBV15 and TRBJ2-1; tentatively, D is TRBD2 (6 bases). The CDR3 length is 17 residues. Trimming took off 0 bases at V and 0 bases at J, with 12 bases between the two ends. CDR1 and CDR2 (germline): LNHNV, YYDKDF (reference sequence). CDR3 amino acids: CATSRDRGYVSYNEQFF. The DNA for the CDR3 is TGTGCCACCAGCAGAGATCGGGGGTACGTCTCCTACAATGAGCAGTTCTTC.

J is TRBJ2-2 and V is TRBV5-4, with 8 bases fitting TRBD1. Unmatched junction bases numbered 2, after V lost 3 bases and J lost 1 base. Germline loops: CDR1 SGHNT, CDR2 YYREEE (reference sequence). CDR3 length equals 15 residues. The CDR3 here is CASSSGTGNTGELFF. The CDR3 DNA sequence: TGTGCCAGCAGCTCCGGGACAGGGAACACCGGGGAGCTGTTTTTT.